A single sample gave rise to the 8 T cell receptor beta chains below, sequenced in a study of blood T cell repertoires in COVID-19. Profiled with immunoSEQ multiplex PCR; TCRdb holds only in-frame clones, not every one. The sample has some 200,000 clones, roughly 83% seen once. What was sequenced was PBMCs or T cells enriched from blood (not recorded which). All receptors come from a middle-aged woman with acute COVID-19.

This chain links TRBV3-1 (or the pseudogene TRBV3-2) with TRBJ1-2, with 12 nucleotides matching TRBD1. The CDR3 consists of 17 residues. Germline V gives CDR1 LGHDT, CDR2 YNNKEL (reference sequence). V dropped 0 bases and J dropped 2; count of bases not matched to a gene: 4. CDR3 sequence reads: CASSQDPGQGANYGYTF. For the CDR3, the DNA is TGTGCCAGCAGCCAAGACCCGGGACAGGGGGCAAACTATGGCTACACCTTC.

In its sample, this clone was seen once. The V call is TRBV5-4, the J call TRBJ2-5, with 11 bases matching TRBD1. Germline V CDR1 and CDR2: SGHNT, YYREEE (reference sequence). The CDR3 totals 14 residues. J was trimmed by 4 bases and V by 4 bases; bases with no gene match: 3. The CDR3 sequence is CASSTGQGGETQYF. The CDR3 nucleotides are TGTGCCAGCAGCACGGGACAGGGGGGAGAGACCCAGTACTTC.

The rearrangement links TRBV19 to TRBJ1-5; possible D gene TRBD1, 5 bases. This CDR3 has 13 amino acids. The germline V gene encodes CDR1 LNHDA and CDR2 SQIVND (reference sequence). DNA for the CDR3: TGTGCGGCTGGGGCAGATAGCAATCAGCCCCAGCATTTT. Translated: CAAGADSNQPQHF. The complete variable domain, with remaining parts taken from reference TRBV19 and TRBJ1-5, reads DGGITQSPKYLFRKEGQNVTLSCEQNLNHDAMYWYRQDPGQGLRLIYYSQIVNDFQKGDIAEGYSVSREKKESFPLTVTSAQKNPTAFYLCAAGADSNQPQHFGDGTRLSIL.

The V and J genes are TRBV27 and TRBJ2-6; D gene ambiguous. Germline V gene sequence: CDR1 MNHEY, CDR2 SMNVEV (reference sequence). Trimming took 1 base from V and 0 from J, leaving 7 bases between them. CDR3 length: 16 amino acids. CDR3 in amino acids: CASSLYPSSGANVLTF. In nucleotides, the CDR3 is TGTGCCAGCAGTTTATATCCCTCCTCTGGGGCCAACGTCCTGACTTTC.

This clone appeared a few times. This sequence joins TRBV15 and TRBJ1-6, with TRBD1 matching 7 bases. The CDR3 is 12 residues long. With 0 bases clipped from V and 19 bases from J, the junction kept 6 bases outside the gene matches. The V gene's germline CDR1 is LNHNV and CDR2 YYDKDF (reference sequence). CDR3 nucleotide sequence: TGTGCCACCAGCAGAGATACAGGGGCGGCTCACTTT. It encodes CATSRDTGAAHF. Full variable domain (outside the CDR3, taken from reference TRBV15 and TRBJ1-6): DAMVIQNPRYQVTQFGKPVTLSCSQTLNHNVMYWYQQKSSQAPKLLFHYYDKDFNNEADTPDNFQSRRPNTSFCFLDIRSPGLGDTAMYLCATSRDTGAAHFGNGTRLTVT.

The chain carries TRBV9 and TRBJ2-1, with TRBD2 matching over 11 bases. Germline CDR1 reads SGDLS; CDR2 reads YYNGEE. The J segment lost 0 bases and the V segment lost 4 bases, leaving 12 bases of the junction unmatched. There are 19 residues in the CDR3. CDR3 sequence reads: CASSSLSVAGGYSYNEQFF. The CDR3 DNA follows: TGTGCCAGCAGCTCCCTGTCGGTAGCGGGAGGGTACTCCTACAATGAGCAGTTCTTC.

CDR3 region: CASSPTDRGNNSPLHF. The CDR3 coding sequence is TGTGCCAGCAGCCCCACAGACAGGGGGAATAATTCACCCCTCCACTTT. This chain joins TRBV4-2 and TRBJ1-6; 9 bases are shared with TRBD1. V shed 4 bases and J 5 bases; nucleotides not matched to a gene: 6. There are 16 residues in the CDR3. Germline-derived CDR1 and CDR2 are LGHNA and YNFKEQ.

A single count supports this clone. The chain has TRBV7-9 and TRBJ2-7; perhaps TRBD2 as D (5 bases). The germline V and J ends were trimmed by 5 bases and 1 base, with 18 bases remaining between them. This CDR3 is 16 amino acids long. CDR1 is SEHNR, CDR2 FQNEAQ, per germline (reference sequence). Here the CDR3 DNA reads TGTGCCAGCAGCCCGTTTGATAGCGCCTCTTCCTACGAGCAGTACTTC. Translated, it gives CASSPFDSASSYEQYF.